A selection of T cell receptor beta chains follows, all from one sample in a study of early T cells in non-severe SARS-CoV-2 infection. TCRdb itself ran the 5' RACE reads through MiXCR, one entry per CDR3 protein. The sample consists of tens of thousands of distinct CDR3 sequences, over 12% of them appearing once. The starting material was whole blood, obtained at baseline. These receptors all stem from an adult who was a healthcare worker with PCR-confirmed SARS-CoV-2 infection or an uninfected control (not recorded which). The CDR3 runs from the conserved cysteine through the conserved F or W. D genes are given only for firm matches. Where a row states a size, it is once, few, many or the class of an expanded clone; other rows omit it.

J gene	CDR3 length	D gene	V gene	clone size	CDR3 DNA	CDR3 protein
TRBJ2-2	18	TRBD2	TRBV19	few	TGTGCCAGTAGCCTCAGTCCCTTTAGCGGGAGGGGCACCGGGGAGCTGTTTTTT	CASSLSPFSGRGTGELFF
TRBJ2-1	18	NA	TRBV5-1	NA	TGCGCCAGCAGCTTGGTTCCTGGCGACGCAAGCTCCTACAATGAGCAGTTCTTC	CASSLVPGDASSYNEQFF
TRBJ2-3	15	TRBD2	TRBV11-2	NA	TGTGCCAGCAGCCAGACTAGCGGGAGCACAGATACGCAGTATTTT	CASSQTSGSTDTQYF
TRBJ2-1	14	NA	TRBV30	few	TGTGCCGGCGCCCGGAGGGGGCGATTTAATGAGCAGTTCTTC	CAGARRGRFNEQFF
TRBJ1-2	14	NA	TRBV4-2	few	TGTGCCAGCAGCCAAGCGAAGGAAGGAGATGGCTACACCTTC	CASSQAKEGDGYTF
TRBJ2-3	14	TRBD2	TRBV5-1	NA	TGCGCCAGCAGCTTCGGCGGGGGAACAGATACGCAGTATTTT	CASSFGGGTDTQYF
TRBJ2-2	17	NA	TRBV7-2	NA	TGTGCCAGCAGCTTAAGGCCCCAGGGAACGAACACCGGGGAGCTGTTTTTT	CASSLRPQGTNTGELFF
TRBJ1-2	15	NA	TRBV2	many	TGTGCCAGCAGTGGTAGACAGCTAATGTTATATGGCTACACCTTC	CASSGRQLMLYGYTF
TRBJ2-7	12	NA	TRBV3-1	many	TGTGCCAGCAGCCATGGCACGTACGAGCAGTACTTC	CASSHGTYEQYF
TRBJ1-5	16	NA	TRBV5-6	NA	TGTGCCAGCAGCTTGGGTCCCAGTGCAGGCGATCAGCCCCAGCATTTT	CASSLGPSAGDQPQHF
TRBJ2-7	17	TRBD2	TRBV5-1	NA	TGCGCCAGCAGCTTGGTTGGTAGCGGGGACATACGCTACGAGCAGTACTTC	CASSLVGSGDIRYEQYF
TRBJ1-1	12	NA	TRBV7-9	few	TGTGCCAGCAGCTCCGCCGGGACCGAAGCTTTCTTT	CASSSAGTEAFF
TRBJ1-2	16	NA	TRBV7-2	NA	TGTGCCAGCAGCTCGACAGCGGTAGCCCCGAACTATGGCTACACCTTC	CASSSTAVAPNYGYTF
TRBJ2-1	16	NA	TRBV12-3/TRBV12-4	NA	TGTGCCAGCAGTTTTCCTCGTGCCAGCTCCTACAATGAGCAGTTCTTC	CASSFPRASSYNEQFF
TRBJ2-3	15	TRBD2	TRBV12-3/TRBV12-4	NA	TGTGCCAGCAGTCAAAGCGGGGTTGGCACAGATACGCAGTATTTT	CASSQSGVGTDTQYF
TRBJ2-7	17	TRBD2	TRBV20-1	NA	TGCAGTGCTAGTGTGTTCCTTGGCGGGAGGGAATCCTACGAGCAGTACTTC	CSASVFLGGRESYEQYF
TRBJ2-5	13	NA	TRBV7-2	few	TGTGCCAGCAGCTGGGAGCGGGAAGAGACCCAGTACTTC	CASSWEREETQYF
TRBJ1-6	17	TRBD1	TRBV6-1	few	TGTGCCAGCAGAGCGGGACAGGCGACCCAATATAATTCACCCCTCCACTTT	CASRAGQATQYNSPLHF
TRBJ2-2	22	TRBD1	TRBV5-1	many	TGCGCCAGCAGCTTGACAAACGGACAGGTTGGGATCCCAACCCGAAACACCGGGGAGCTGTTTTTT	CASSLTNGQVGIPTRNTGELFF
TRBJ2-2	15	NA	TRBV18	few	TGTGCCAGCTCACCAGAGGGGTCCAACACCGGGGAGCTGTTTTTT	CASSPEGSNTGELFF
TRBJ2-1	15	NA	TRBV7-9	many	TGTGCCAGCAGCTTAGGGACTGTAGGGAACAATGAGCAGTTCTTC	CASSLGTVGNNEQFF
TRBJ1-5	15	TRBD1	TRBV12-3/TRBV12-4	NA	TGTGCCAGCAGCCCGGGACAGGGGGTGGTTCAGCCCCAGCATTTT	CASSPGQGVVQPQHF
TRBJ2-5	14	NA	TRBV27	few	TGTGCCAGCAGTTTTACAGGCCCCCTGGGGGCCCAGTACTTC	CASSFTGPLGAQYF
TRBJ2-7	15	TRBD2	TRBV2	many	TGTGCCAGCAGTGAACTGGCTAGCGGGGGTGACGAGCAGTACTTC	CASSELASGGDEQYF
TRBJ1-2	14	NA	TRBV27	few	TGTGCCAGCAGTTTATCCGGCTACTCCTATGGCTACACCTTC	CASSLSGYSYGYTF
TRBJ2-1	15	TRBD2	TRBV9	NA	TGTGCCAGCAGTGCCGGGACTAGCGGGAGGGATGAGCAGTTCTTC	CASSAGTSGRDEQFF
TRBJ2-2	15	NA	TRBV6-5	few	TGTGCCAGCAGGGACGCGGGACATCTAGCCGGGGAGCTGTTTTTT	CASRDAGHLAGELFF
TRBJ2-7	13	NA	TRBV7-6	NA	TGTGCCAGCAGCTTAGGGGCTAGCCTCGAGCAGTGCTTC	CASSLGASLEQCF
TRBJ2-3	17	TRBD2	TRBV7-2	NA	TGTGCCAGCAGCTTATCGTGGCTAGCGGGGAGTACAGATACGCAGTATTTT	CASSLSWLAGSTDTQYF
TRBJ2-7	14	NA	TRBV3-1	few	TGTGCCAGCAGCCTGGAGTCAGGGAACTACGAGCAGTACTTC	CASSLESGNYEQYF
TRBJ2-2	15	NA	TRBV27	NA	TGTGCCAGCAGTTTCGAGACAGGGAGGACCGGGGAGCTGTTTTTT	CASSFETGRTGELFF
TRBJ1-3	18	TRBD1	TRBV4-2	many	TGTGCCAGCAGCCAAGCTTTGATCGGGACAGGGGGCGGAAACACCATATATTTT	CASSQALIGTGGGNTIYF
TRBJ2-2	13	TRBD2	TRBV7-9	NA	TGTGCCAGCAGCCGGACTAGCTACGGGGAGCTGTTTTTT	CASSRTSYGELFF
TRBJ2-1	17	NA	TRBV7-2	few	TGTGCCAGCAGCCAGACCGGGACGCCCTCTCCAGCCCGGGGGCAGTTCTTC	CASSQTGTPSPARGQFF
TRBJ2-3	15	TRBD2	TRBV6-1	few	TGTGCCAGCAGTGGACTAGCGGGGGGGCCAGATACGCAGTATTTT	CASSGLAGGPDTQYF
TRBJ2-1	12	NA	TRBV28	NA	TGTGCCAGCAGTTTGAGTCTAAATGAGCAGTTCTTC	CASSLSLNEQFF
TRBJ2-7	20	NA	TRBV27	few	TGTGCCAGCAGTTTATCGACAACCGGCCGGGGCCCCCCCTTGATGTACGAGCAGTACTTC	CASSLSTTGRGPPLMYEQYF
TRBJ1-6	15	TRBD1	TRBV27	few	TGTGCCAGCAGTACACTACAGGGGGCGGAATCACCCCTCCACTTT	CASSTLQGAESPLHF
TRBJ2-1	14	NA	TRBV5-4	many	TGTGCCAGCAGCCCGGGACTCTCCTACAATGAGCAGTTCTTC	CASSPGLSYNEQFF
TRBJ2-2	18	TRBD2	TRBV6-5	NA	TGTGCCAGCAGCCGAAGCATAGCGGGATTGGCGAGTGGCGGGGAGCTGTTTTTT	CASSRSIAGLASGGELFF
TRBJ1-2	14	NA	TRBV7-6	NA	TGTGCCAGCAGCTTGGCCAGGCAGGGGACTGGCTACACCTTC	CASSLARQGTGYTF
TRBJ1-1	14	NA	TRBV18	few	TGTGCCAGCTCACTAAGCGGGGGGAACACTGAAGCTTTCTTT	CASSLSGGNTEAFF
TRBJ2-1	13	TRBD1	TRBV18	medium-sized	TGTGCCAGCTCAATCGACAGGGCCAATGAGCAGTTCTTC	CASSIDRANEQFF
TRBJ2-7	12	NA	TRBV19	NA	TGTGCCAGTAGTGGGCAGCCCTACGAGCAGTACTTC	CASSGQPYEQYF
TRBJ2-3	15	NA	TRBV3-1	NA	TGTGCCAGCAGCCAAACAGACGCCATGGGAGATACGCAGTATTTT	CASSQTDAMGDTQYF
TRBJ2-1	16	NA	TRBV6-5	few	TGTGCCAGCAGTTACTCACCGCAGGGGAACTACAATGAGCAGTTCTTC	CASSYSPQGNYNEQFF
TRBJ1-5	13	NA	TRBV12-3/TRBV12-4	medium-sized	TGTGCCAGCAGTTTACAGGGGATCCAGCCCCAGCATTTT	CASSLQGIQPQHF
TRBJ2-3	16	TRBD2	TRBV11-2	many	TGTGCCAGCAGCCGGGCGGAAGGCGGGGGGGCGGATACGCAGTATTTT	CASSRAEGGGADTQYF
TRBJ1-1	11	NA	TRBV20-1	many	TGCAGTGCTAGAGCCTTGTTGGAAGCTTTCTTT	CSARALLEAFF
TRBJ1-5	11	NA	TRBV21-1	NA	TGTGCCAGCACAAGAGATCAGCCCCAGCATTTT	CASTRDQPQHF
TRBJ2-3	15	TRBD2	TRBV7-2	few	TGTGCCAGCAGCTTTGGGCTAGCGGCCACAGATACGCAGTATTTT	CASSFGLAATDTQYF
TRBJ1-1	14	NA	TRBV29-1	few	TGCAGCCCCTGGAGGGGGGGCGGGAACACTGAAGCTTTCTTT	CSPWRGGGNTEAFF
TRBJ1-1	13	NA	TRBV6-1	many	TGTGCCAGCAGTGAATCCTGGGACACTGAAGCTTTCTTT	CASSESWDTEAFF
TRBJ2-7	13	NA	TRBV10-3	NA	TGTGCCAGCGCCTCCGGGGCCGTCCCCGAGCAGTACTTC	CASASGAVPEQYF
TRBJ2-7	12	NA	TRBV3-1	NA	TGTGCCAGCAAGGGCGAGGGGGGCAAGCAGTACTTC	CASKGEGGKQYF
TRBJ2-1	14	TRBD1	TRBV7-6	medium-sized	TGTGCCAGCAGCCCAATGGCAGGGGGTAATGAGCAGTTCTTC	CASSPMAGGNEQFF
TRBJ2-3	15	NA	TRBV10-2	NA	TGCGCCAGCAGTGAGCCGGAACGTAGCACAGATACGCAGTATTTT	CASSEPERSTDTQYF
TRBJ2-1	15	NA	TRBV6-1	NA	TGTGCCAGCAGTGAAAACCCGGCTGGGTACAATGAGCAGTTCTTC	CASSENPAGYNEQFF
TRBJ1-4	14	NA	TRBV28	few	TGTGCCAGCAGCCACTCGACATCAGGAGGCGGACTGTTTTTT	CASSHSTSGGGLFF
TRBJ2-3	16	NA	TRBV5-1	few	TGCGCCAGCAGCTTGGCAGGGCGTTGGGGCACAGATACGCAGTATTTT	CASSLAGRWGTDTQYF